The source of this T cell receptor (beta chain) is a study of blood T cell repertoires in COVID-19. Study details: The United States, Italy and Spain supplied acute and convalescent COVID-19 samples.

This CDR3 spans 18 amino acids. From germline, CDR1 is SNHLY and CDR2 FYNNEI. Trimming cost V 3 bases and J 4 bases; bases outside gene matches: 9. The assay was immunoSEQ multiplex PCR, and TCRdb's table has in-frame clones only and misses some. There are about 100,000 clones in the sample; about 80% occur only once, and 26% lies in the top ten. The sequenced material came from peripheral blood. The clonotype originates from a man in his sixties with acute or convalescent COVID-19. The chain uses TRBV2 and TRBJ2-6, with TRBD1 matching over 10 bases. The CDR3 loop is CASSDSGQGLSGANVLTF. CDR3 nucleotides: TGTGCCAGCAGTGATTCGGGACAGGGGCTTTCCGGGGCCAACGTCCTGACTTTC.